This T cell receptor (beta chain) originates from a study of cytomegalovirus exposure and HLA in healthy donors. Assay used: immunoSEQ multiplex PCR; TCRdb lists only in-frame clones, some missing. This sample yields 35,000 to 55,000 clones, of which over 85% are seen a single time; less than 2.5% belongs to the top ten. Study-wide results and caveats: Subsequent analysis revealed that first-cohort TCR clusters tended to co-occur in the 120 or so validation repertoires.

Germline CDR1 is LNHDA and CDR2 is SQIVND (reference sequence). This CDR3 has 15 amino acids. J was trimmed by 3 bases and V by 3 bases; bases with no gene match: 4. This clone was recorded once. Its antigen is not identified. This rearrangement joins TRBV19 to TRBJ2-1, with 8 positions matching TRBD2. The sequence came from a woman under 30 in good health and CMV-seronegative. What was sequenced was PBMCs. The CDR3 DNA is TGTGCCAGTAGTATGGGAACTAGCGGCTACAATGAGCAGTTCTTC. It is translated as CASSMGTSGYNEQFF.